These 18 T cell receptor beta chains originate from one sample sequenced in a study of blood T cell repertoires in COVID-19. The method was immunoSEQ multiplex PCR; TCRdb's version includes in-frame clones alone and lacks a portion of them. The table lists around 120,000 clones, about 88% of them singletons, with around 2.3% in the top ten. The sequenced sample was PBMCs or T cells enriched from blood (not recorded which). Receptor source: a woman between 50 and 59 years old who had recovered from COVID-19.

This clone occurred once. As DNA, the CDR3 is TGTGCCAGCATTCCTACAGGGAGGGAAAATTCACCCCTCCACTTT. Residues: CASIPTGRENSPLHF. The V call is TRBV6-6, the J call TRBJ1-6, with D possibly matching TRBD1 (6 bases). V was trimmed by 7 bases and J by 7 bases, leaving 17 bases between them. CDR1 is MNHNY and CDR2 is SVGAGI in the germline V gene (reference sequence). This CDR3 has 15 amino acids.

CDR3 sequence: CASSQDGGISLGYTF. DNA for the CDR3: TGCGCCAGCAGCCAAGATGGAGGGATCAGCCTTGGCTACACCTTC. The chain uses TRBV4-3 and TRBJ1-2; D call uncertain. Per germline, CDR1 LGHNA and CDR2 YSLEER. CDR3 length: 15 residues. V shed 0 bases and J shed 7 bases, with 15 bases lying between them.

This clone appeared a single time. This rearrangement joins TRBV3-1 (or the pseudogene TRBV3-2) to TRBJ2-1; 13 bases fit TRBD2. This CDR3 comprises 17 residues. V was clipped by 0 bases and J by 3 bases; unmatched bases: 2. Germline CDR1 reads LGHDT; CDR2 reads YNNKEL (reference sequence). The CDR3 nucleotides read TGTGCCAGCAGCCAAGACAGACTAGCGGGGGGCTACAATGAGCAGTTCTTC. Protein product: CASSQDRLAGGYNEQFF.

This clone was counted only a few times. The rearrangement joins TRBV18 to TRBJ2-7; tentatively, D is TRBD1 (5 bases). The ends were cut back, 1 base at V and 3 bases at J, with 10 bases in the middle. Germline values: CDR1 KGHSH, CDR2 LQKENI. CDR3 length: 14 amino acids. Here the CDR3 DNA reads TGTGCCAGCTCACCACGGCAGGGTGTCTACGAGCAGTACTTC. Translation gives CASSPRQGVYEQYF.

The V gene is TRBV7-2, the J gene TRBJ1-5, with a tentative D call TRBD1 (6 bases). The V end was cut by 4 bases, the J end by 4 bases, with 14 bases between. This CDR3 contains 15 residues. Germline loops: CDR1 SGHTA, CDR2 FQGNSA. The chain's CDR3 is CASSSLGTTNQPQHF. The CDR3 nucleotides read TGTGCCAGCAGCTCACTCGGGACAACTAATCAGCCCCAGCATTTT. Full variable domain (remainder filled in from reference TRBV7-2 and TRBJ1-5): GAGVSQSPSNKVTEKGKDVELRCDPISGHTALYWYRQSLGQGLEFLIYFQGNSAPDKSGLPSDRFSAERTGGSVSTLTIQRTQQEDSAVYLCASSSLGTTNQPQHFGDGTRLSIL.

V gene TRBV3-1 (or the pseudogene TRBV3-2) combines with J gene TRBJ1-5; 11 nucleotides agree with TRBD1. The CDR3 is made up of 15 amino acids. The V segment lost 4 bases and the J segment 7 bases; nucleotides outside the gene matches: 6. The germline V gene has CDR1 LGHDT and CDR2 YNNKEL (reference sequence). This CDR3 is CASSPGQGDVQPQHF. In nucleotides, the CDR3 is TGTGCCAGCAGCCCGGGACAGGGGGATGTGCAGCCCCAGCATTTT.

The chain is built from TRBV20-1 and TRBJ1-4, with D hard to call. There are 15 residues in the CDR3. CDR1 is DFQATT and CDR2 is SNEGSKA in the germline V gene (reference sequence). Trimming shortened V by 3 bases and J by 0 bases, and 11 bases separated the two germline ends. CDR3 loop: CSASFRSATNEKLFF. Here the CDR3 DNA reads TGCAGTGCTAGTTTCAGATCAGCAACTAATGAAAAACTGTTTTTT.

This chain uses TRBV7-9 with TRBJ1-2; 7 positions match TRBD1. CDR1 SEHNR and CDR2 FQNEAQ come from the germline V gene (reference sequence). Germline trimming cut 1 base from V and 3 bases from J; bases unmatched to any gene: 5. This CDR3 is 15 amino acids long. The CDR3 sequence: CASSLETGAHYGYTF. Written as DNA, the CDR3 is TGTGCCAGCAGCTTAGAAACAGGGGCACACTATGGCTACACCTTC.

This clone was counted a single time. This CDR3 is CASSLWTGRNQPQHF. As DNA, the CDR3 is TGTGCCAGTAGTCTTTGGACAGGGCGCAATCAGCCCCAGCATTTT. The gene calls are TRBV19 and TRBJ1-5; TRBD1 aligns across 8 bases. Germline loops: CDR1 LNHDA, CDR2 SQIVND (reference sequence). This CDR3 contains 15 residues. After removal of 5 bases from V and 2 bases from J, the junction contained 5 bases not matched to a gene.

Here the CDR3 reads CASSQDGRGLGGYTF. CDR3 nucleotide sequence: TGTGCCAGCAGCCAAGATGGCAGGGGGTTAGGGGGCTACACCTTC. The chain has TRBV3-1 (or the pseudogene TRBV3-2) and TRBJ1-2; 7 bases map to TRBD1. The V gene end was trimmed by 0 bases and the J gene end by 8 bases; junction bases not matched to a gene: 9. Germline V gene data show CDR1 as LGHDT and CDR2 as YNNKEL (reference sequence). This CDR3 comprises 15 residues.

The chain uses TRBV11-2 and TRBJ2-3; 9 positions agree with TRBD1. The CDR3 extends over 17 amino acids. The germline V gene has CDR1 SGHAT and CDR2 FQNNGV. The V and J ends lost 0 bases and 0 bases, in that order; junction bases with no gene match: 4. The chain's CDR3 is CASSLDRDRASTDTQYF. CDR3 DNA: TGTGCCAGCAGCTTAGACCGGGACAGGGCTAGCACAGATACGCAGTATTTT. Full variable domain (rest looked up from reference TRBV11-2 and TRBJ2-3): EAGVAQSPRYKIIEKRQSVAFWCNPISGHATLYWYQQILGQGPKLLIQFQNNGVVDDSQLPKDRFSAERLKGVDSTLKIQPAKLEDSAVYLCASSLDRDRASTDTQYFGPGTRLTVL.

The sample holds one count of this clone. This chain links TRBV4-3 with TRBJ2-7, with 11 nucleotides matching TRBD2. V shed 4 bases and J 3 bases; nucleotides not matched to a gene: 5. CDR1 is LGHNA and CDR2 is YSLEER in the germline V gene. The CDR3 sequence is 15 residues long. Here the CDR3 DNA reads TGCGCCAGCAGCCTCGGGACTAGCGGTTTCTACGAGCAGTACTTC. This translates into CASSLGTSGFYEQYF.

J is TRBJ2-7 and V is TRBV7-2; D might be TRBD1 (6 bases). The CDR3 runs to 14 residues. Germline V gene sequence: CDR1 SGHTA, CDR2 FQGNSA. Trimming pared 7 bases from V and 6 bases from J, leaving 19 bases between. Here the CDR3 DNA reads TGTGCCAGCAAAATCCGACAGGATTTAGGCGAGCAGTACTTC. Protein sequence: CASKIRQDLGEQYF.

This chain uses TRBV9 with TRBJ2-5; TRBD2 matches at 7 bases. CDR3 length: 16 residues. The germline CDR1 and CDR2 sequences are SGDLS and YYNGEE. The trim removed 4 bases at V and 3 bases at J, leaving 12 bases unmatched. CDR3 nucleotides: TGTGCCAGCAGCCCCAGTGGAGGGGACTATAAAGAGACCCAGTACTTC. Amino acids: CASSPSGGDYKETQYF.

The chain uses TRBV10-3 and TRBJ1-1, with D perhaps TRBD1 (5 bases). Germline CDR1 ENHRY, CDR2 SYGVKD. The CDR3 extends over 14 amino acids. V gave up 6 bases and J gave up 4 bases, with 15 bases separating them. CDR3 region: CAISSPTGRTEAFF. The DNA of the CDR3 is TGTGCCATCAGCTCCCCCACAGGTCGCACTGAAGCTTTCTTT.

CDR3 sequence: CASSLREGWTGELFF. CDR3 sequence (DNA): TGCGCCAGCAGCCTGAGGGAAGGCTGGACCGGGGAGCTGTTTTTT. The chain has TRBV5-1 and TRBJ2-2, with D maybe TRBD2 (5 bases). CDR1 is SGHRS, CDR2 YFSETQ, per germline. V lost 4 bases and J lost 5, with 15 bases in between. CDR3 length: 15 residues.

J is TRBJ2-7 and V is TRBV7-8, with TRBD1 matching over 9 bases. The CDR3 is 18 residues long. V gave up 2 bases and J gave up 4 bases; unmatched junction bases: 15. Germline CDR1 reads SGHVS; CDR2 reads FQNEAQ. CDR3 DNA sequence: TGTGCCAGCAGCTTAATTCTAGGAAGAGGAGGGACAGGGTACGAGCAGTACTTC. This encodes CASSLILGRGGTGYEQYF.

This clone came up once. The J gene is TRBJ2-7, the V gene TRBV25-1; TRBD1 might be the D (5 bases). CDR3 length equals 17 residues. The V gene lost 3 bases and the J gene lost 6 bases, with 24 bases spanning the gap. The germline CDR1 and CDR2 sequences are MGHDK and SYGVNS. The CDR3 spells CASSDGRALLQAIEQYF. In nucleotides, the CDR3 is TGTGCCAGCAGTGACGGCAGGGCCCTCCTACAAGCAATCGAGCAGTACTTC.